Described below is a single T cell receptor (beta chain) sequence and its context. These data are taken from a study of blood T cell repertoires in COVID-19. Assay used: immunoSEQ multiplex PCR; TCRdb lists only in-frame clones, some missing. The sample carries about 130,000 clones, around nine tenths recorded once. This TCR came from a man between 65 and 80 years old with active COVID-19. Sample: peripheral blood.

CDR3 amino acids: CASSLGAFPTSGTDTQYF. In DNA form, the CDR3 reads TGTGCCAGCAGCTTAGGGGCCTTTCCGACTAGCGGGACAGATACGCAGTATTTT. The genes are TRBV7-2 and TRBJ2-3; 10 bases fit TRBD2. Unmatched junction bases numbered 10, after V lost 1 base and J lost 3 bases. The germline V gene has CDR1 SGHTA and CDR2 FQGNSA. The CDR3 runs to 18 residues.